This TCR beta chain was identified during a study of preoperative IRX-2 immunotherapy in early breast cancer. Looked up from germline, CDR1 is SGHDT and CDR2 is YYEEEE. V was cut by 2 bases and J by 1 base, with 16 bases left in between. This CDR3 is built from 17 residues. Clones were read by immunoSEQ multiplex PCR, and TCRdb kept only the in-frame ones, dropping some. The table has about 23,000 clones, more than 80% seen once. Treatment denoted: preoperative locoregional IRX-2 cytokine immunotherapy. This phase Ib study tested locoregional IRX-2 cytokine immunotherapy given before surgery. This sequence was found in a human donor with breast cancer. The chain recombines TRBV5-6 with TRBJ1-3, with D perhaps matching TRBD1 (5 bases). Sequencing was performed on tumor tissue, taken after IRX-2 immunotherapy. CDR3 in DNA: TGTGCCAGCAGCTTCCCGGACCGGGGGAGGTCTGGAAACACCATATATTTT. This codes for CASSFPDRGRSGNTIYF.